This T cell receptor (beta chain) is from a study of sequential checkpoint blockade in melanoma (dated by TCRdb to the late 2010s). Study-wide context: In a 1:1 randomization, patients received either first-line nivolumab then ipilimumab (arm A) or ipilimumab then nivolumab (arm B). Both trial sequences were followed by maintenance nivolumab. DNA from over 75 pretreatment melanoma tumor samples underwent TCRbeta immunosequencing. Roughly 20 patients had matched tumor biopsies taken before treatment and at week 13, after single-agent nivolumab (arm A) or ipilimumab (arm B). Roughly three quarters of the matched tumor biopsy pairs taken before and after treatment were from the same lesion.

Note on this clone: It has no known antigen specificity. Within one base of it there is no much larger clone, and no base qualities were kept.

TCRbeta CDR3 regions were immunosequenced from genomic DNA with the immunoSEQ Assay. Prior to high-throughput sequencing, genomic DNA was amplified by bias-controlled multiplex PCR. From the authors' description of their analysis: To quantify the absolute abundance of each unique TCRbeta CDR3 region, the sequences were collapsed and filtered. Clonality, defined as 1 minus Pielou's evenness, was calculated using only productive rearrangements. Tumor T-cell fraction was computed by normalizing TCRbeta template counts to usable DNA, estimated from several housekeeping genes. Clones with significantly greater frequencies in on-treatment versus baseline samples were identified using a previously published method. Held by TCRdb, this immuneACCESS table contains in-frame sequences only and omits some clones. Under half of the omission traces to an unresolved V gene where checked; the cause of the rest is unknown. V and J calls and clone size come straight from that table; D and trimming were deduced from the DNA. For this sample there are 5,500 to 9,000 clones; roughly 27% appear just once. Approximately 20% of the sample goes to the ten largest clones.

Study-level results and caveats: Patients with increases in tumor T-cell fraction and clonality by week 13 were approximately 30 times more likely to achieve clinical benefit. Larger, independent patient cohorts are needed to validate the response-prediction model that combines TCR metrics and mutation burden. Tumor T-cell fraction and clonality were found to correlate with PD-L1 staining and CD8+ T-cell counts but not with mutational load. Small sample sizes and reduced statistical power limited the analyses of tumor T-cell fraction within each arm. Among patients in the nivolumab-first arm (arm A), tumor TIL clonality before treatment was associated with response (P = .04).

The treatment or condition label for this specimen denotes: randomized to nivolumab then ipilimumab (arm A) or the reverse (arm B). None of the trial patients had been given prior DNA-damaging chemotherapy. Samples came from patients with melanoma in CheckMate 064, a randomized, open-label phase II trial of sequential checkpoint blockade. Genomic DNA from formalin-fixed paraffin-embedded (FFPE) tissue samples served as the input for tumor TCR sequencing. Based on the germline V gene, the CDR1 and CDR2 sequences are SGHNT and YENEEA. Relative to germline, V is 3 bases shorter and J is 5 bases shorter, with 13 bases between their ends. From the cysteine up to the phenylalanine, the CDR3 has a length of 14 residues. Only the CDR3 portion is preserved as DNA: 42 bases, with reading frame beginning at the first base.

The sequence was obtained from a human donor with melanoma. Sequenced here: tumor tissue (inferred from file names), sampled from a patient given nivolumab and ipilimumab in sequence. Recombination joined TRBV11-3 with TRBJ1-1; TRBD1 is a weak D gene call, 6 bases matching. CDR3 region: CASSFSAGETEAFF. The bases read TGTGCCAGCAGCTTTTCCGCAGGGGAAACTGAAGCTTTCTTT. The full variable domain, completed from the reference TRBV11-3 and TRBJ1-1 proteins outside the CDR3, reads EAGVVQSPRYKIIEKKQPVAFWCNPISGHNTLYWYLQNLGQGPELLIRYENEEAVDDSQLPKDRFSAERLKGVDSTLKIQPAELGDSAVYLCASSFSAGETEAFFGQGTRLTVV.